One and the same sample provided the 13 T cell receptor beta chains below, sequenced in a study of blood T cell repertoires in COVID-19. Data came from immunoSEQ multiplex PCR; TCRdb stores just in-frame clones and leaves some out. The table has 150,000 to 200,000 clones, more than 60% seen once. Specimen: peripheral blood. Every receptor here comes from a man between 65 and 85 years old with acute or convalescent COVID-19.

The chain's CDR3 is CATSDFIGQTDTQYF. DNA for the CDR3: TGTGCCACCAGTGATTTTATAGGACAGACAGATACGCAGTATTTT. This sequence joins TRBV24-1 and TRBJ2-3, with a possible D match to TRBD1 (6 bases). Germline CDR1 and CDR2: KGHDR and SFDVKD. V was shortened by 1 base and J by 3 bases, with 10 bases between the two germline ends. This CDR3 is built from 15 residues.

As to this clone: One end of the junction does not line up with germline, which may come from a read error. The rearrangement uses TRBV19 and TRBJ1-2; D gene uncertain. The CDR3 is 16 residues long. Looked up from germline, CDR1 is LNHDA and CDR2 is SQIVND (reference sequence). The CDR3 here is CASSILVTTNNYSYTF. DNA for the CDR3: TGTGCCAGTAGTATATTGGTCACTACGAATAACTATAGCTACACCTTC. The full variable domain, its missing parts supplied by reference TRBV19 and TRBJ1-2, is DGGITQSPKYLFRKEGQNVTLSCEQNLNHDAMYWYRQDPGQGLRLIYYSQIVNDFQKGDIAEGYSVSREKKESFPLTVTSAQKNPTAFYLCASSILVTTNNYSYTFGSGTRLTVV.

The CDR3 DNA is TGTGCCAGTCGTAGCGGAGGACGGGCCTACGGGGAGCAGTACTTC. Translated: CASRSGGRAYGEQYF. The chain employs TRBV19 and TRBJ2-7, with D perhaps TRBD2 (6 bases). CDR1 and CDR2 (germline): LNHDA, SQIVND (reference sequence). The CDR3 has 15 residues. V shed 8 bases and J shed 7 bases, with 24 bases lying between them.

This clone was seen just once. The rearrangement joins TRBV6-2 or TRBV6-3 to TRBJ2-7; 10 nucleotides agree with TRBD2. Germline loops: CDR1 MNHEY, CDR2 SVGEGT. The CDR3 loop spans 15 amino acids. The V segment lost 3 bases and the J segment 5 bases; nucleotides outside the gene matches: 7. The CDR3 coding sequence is TGTGCCAGCAGTTATCCCCTAGCGGGAGTTCACGAGCAGTACTTC. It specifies CASSYPLAGVHEQYF.

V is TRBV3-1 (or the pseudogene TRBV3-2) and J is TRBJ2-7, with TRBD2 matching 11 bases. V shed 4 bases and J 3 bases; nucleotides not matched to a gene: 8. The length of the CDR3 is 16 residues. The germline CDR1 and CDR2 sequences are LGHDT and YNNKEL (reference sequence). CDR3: CASSRRTSGRGYEQYF. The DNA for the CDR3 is TGTGCCAGCAGCCGACGAACTAGCGGGAGAGGCTACGAGCAGTACTTC.

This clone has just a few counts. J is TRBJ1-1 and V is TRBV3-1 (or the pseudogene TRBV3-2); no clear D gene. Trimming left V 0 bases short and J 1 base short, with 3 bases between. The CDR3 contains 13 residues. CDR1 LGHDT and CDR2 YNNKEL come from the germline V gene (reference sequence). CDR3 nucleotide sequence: TGTGCCAGCAGCCAAGATAGGAACACTGAAGCTTTCTTT. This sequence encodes CASSQDRNTEAFF.

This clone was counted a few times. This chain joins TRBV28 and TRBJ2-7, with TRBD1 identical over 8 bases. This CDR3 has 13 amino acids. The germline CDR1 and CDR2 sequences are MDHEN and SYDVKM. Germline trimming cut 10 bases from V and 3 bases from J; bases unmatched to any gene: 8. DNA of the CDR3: TGTGCCACCTCAATGGGACAGGACTACGAGCAGTACTTC. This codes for CATSMGQDYEQYF.

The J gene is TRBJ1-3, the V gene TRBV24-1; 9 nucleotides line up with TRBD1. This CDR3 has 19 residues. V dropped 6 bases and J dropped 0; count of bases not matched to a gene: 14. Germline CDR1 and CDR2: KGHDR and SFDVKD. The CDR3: CATSFPGQGTLTSGNTIYF. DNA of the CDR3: TGTGCCACCAGTTTTCCGGGACAGGGTACCCTAACCTCTGGAAACACCATATATTTT.

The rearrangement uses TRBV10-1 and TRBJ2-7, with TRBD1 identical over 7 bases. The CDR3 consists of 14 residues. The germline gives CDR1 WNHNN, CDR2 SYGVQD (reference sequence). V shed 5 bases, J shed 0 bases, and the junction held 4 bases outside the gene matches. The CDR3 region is CASSQDRSSYEQYF. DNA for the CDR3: TGCGCCAGCAGTCAGGACAGGAGCTCCTACGAGCAGTACTTC.

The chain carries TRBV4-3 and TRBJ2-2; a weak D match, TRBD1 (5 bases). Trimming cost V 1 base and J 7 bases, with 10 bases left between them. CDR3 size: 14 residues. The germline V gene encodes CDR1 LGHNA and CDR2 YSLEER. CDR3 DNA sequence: TGCGCCAGCAGCCAAGCCCAGGGTGTCGGGGAGCTGTTTTTT. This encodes CASSQAQGVGELFF.

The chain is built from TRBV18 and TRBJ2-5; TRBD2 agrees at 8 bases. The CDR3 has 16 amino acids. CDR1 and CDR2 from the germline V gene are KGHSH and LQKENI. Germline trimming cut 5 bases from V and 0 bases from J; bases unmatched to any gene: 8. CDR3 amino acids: CASSSERERYQETQYF. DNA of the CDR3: TGTGCCAGCTCATCGGAGCGGGAGCGGTACCAAGAGACCCAGTACTTC.

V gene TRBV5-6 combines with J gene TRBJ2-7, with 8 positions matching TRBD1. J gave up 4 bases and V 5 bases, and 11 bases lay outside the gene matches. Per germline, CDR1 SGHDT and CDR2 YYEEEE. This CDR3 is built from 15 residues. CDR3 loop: CASRISGGAGYEQYF. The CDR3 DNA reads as TGTGCCAGCAGAATCTCAGGGGGCGCGGGGTACGAGCAGTACTTC.

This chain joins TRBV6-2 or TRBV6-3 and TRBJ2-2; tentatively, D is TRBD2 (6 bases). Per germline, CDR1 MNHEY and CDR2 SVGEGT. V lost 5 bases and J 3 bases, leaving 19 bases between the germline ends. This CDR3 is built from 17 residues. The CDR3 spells CASSAWGRGLYTGELFF. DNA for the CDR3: TGTGCCAGCAGTGCTTGGGGCCGGGGGTTGTACACCGGGGAGCTGTTTTTT.